This is a list of T cell receptor beta chains from one sample in a study of cytomegalovirus exposure and HLA in healthy donors. Profiling relied on immunoSEQ multiplex PCR, and the TCRdb table lists in-frame clones only, not all of them. The top ten clones hold approximately 16% of a sample with about 180,000 clones, approximately 81% of them seen once. The sample taken for sequencing was PBMCs. These receptor sequences come from a man younger than 35 in good health and CMV-seropositive. The CDR3 runs from the conserved cysteine through the conserved F or W. Each record gives: CDR3 length, D gene, clone size, J gene, V gene, CDR3 DNA, CDR3 protein. D genes are given only for firm matches. For some rows the clone size is stated as once, few or many, or as a class when expanded; others skip it.

13 | NA | NA | TRBJ1-2 | TRBV6-1 | TGTGCCAGCAGTGATTCGGAGTTCTATGGCTACACCTTC | CASSDSEFYGYTF
15 | TRBD2 | NA | TRBJ2-7 | TRBV2 | TGTGCCAGCAACCCTAGCGGGGGGGCTTCCGGAGAGCAGTACTTC | CASNPSGGASGEQYF
14 | NA | NA | TRBJ2-7 | TRBV5-6 | TGTGCCAGCAGCTTCTCGACAAAATACTACGAGCAGTACTTC | CASSFSTKYYEQYF
14 | NA | once | TRBJ2-2 | TRBV19 | TGTGCCAGTAGTTCACAGGGTCGGGCCGGGGAGCTGTTTTTT | CASSSQGRAGELFF
13 | NA | NA | TRBJ1-5 | TRBV6-1 | TGTGCCAGCAGTGATCGAGAGGAACAGCCCCAGCATTTT | CASSDREEQPQHF
16 | NA | NA | TRBJ1-5 | TRBV19 | TGTGCCAGTAGTATGGGCGACACCTATAGCAATCAGCCCCAGCATTTT | CASSMGDTYSNQPQHF
16 | TRBD1 | NA | TRBJ1-1 | TRBV19 | TGTGCCAGTCGAGTACAGGGGGCCGGATGGAACACTGAAGCTTTCTTT | CASRVQGAGWNTEAFF
14 | NA | NA | TRBJ2-5 | TRBV4-1 | TGCGCCAGCAGCCCGGGATGGGGGCGCGAGACCCAGTACTTC | CASSPGWGRETQYF
15 | TRBD1 | few | TRBJ2-2 | TRBV30 | TGTGCCTGGAGGGGACAGGGGCTGGACACCGGGGAGCTGTTTTTT | CAWRGQGLDTGELFF
15 | TRBD2 | NA | TRBJ2-7 | TRBV28 | TGTGCCAGCAGTTTAGCGGGACTAGAAAAACTCAAGCAGTACTTC | CASSLAGLEKLKQYF
11 | NA | NA | TRBJ2-7 | TRBV30 | TGTGCCTGGAGTGGGGGGCACGAGCAGTACTTC | CAWSGGHEQYF
11 | NA | NA | TRBJ2-1 | TRBV2 | TGTGCCAGCAGTGTGAACTATTATATATTCTTC | CASSVNYYIFF
14 | NA | NA | TRBJ1-6 | TRBV7-9 | TGTGCCAGCAGCTTAGGCAGGGCCAATTCACCCCTCCACTTT | CASSLGRANSPLHF
15 | NA | once | TRBJ2-7 | TRBV5-1 | TGCGCCAGCAGCCGGGGTCATTCCGGCCTCTACGAGCAGTACTTC | CASSRGHSGLYEQYF
14 | NA | NA | TRBJ2-1 | TRBV7-8 | TGTGCCAGCAGCTTAGGCGTACAGATCAATGAGCAGTTCTTC | CASSLGVQINEQFF
16 | TRBD2 | NA | TRBJ2-1 | TRBV27 | TGTGCCAGCAGACCCATAGCGGGAAGCTCCTACAATGAGCAGTTCTTC | CASRPIAGSSYNEQFF
17 | NA | NA | TRBJ2-3 | TRBV5-1 | TGCGCCAGCAGCTTGGCCACCGGGGGGCGGGACACAGATACGCAGTATTTT | CASSLATGGRDTDTQYF
15 | NA | NA | TRBJ2-3 | TRBV5-1 | TGCGCCAGCAGCTTGGCCGAGGGCGGCACAGATACGCAGTATTTT | CASSLAEGGTDTQYF
15 | NA | NA | TRBJ2-6 | TRBV5-6 | TGTGCCAGCAGCTTGGCAGGGGCTGGGGCCAACGTCCTGACTTTC | CASSLAGAGANVLTF
18 | TRBD2 | NA | TRBJ2-5 | TRBV11-2 | TGTGCCAGCAGCCAGACTAGCGGGGGGGTGTTCGGGAGAGAGACCCAGTACTTC | CASSQTSGGVFGRETQYF
16 | NA | NA | TRBJ1-2 | TRBV7-8 | TGTGCCAGCAGCCCTGCTGTTGGAGGAGGCAACTATGGCTACACCTTC | CASSPAVGGGNYGYTF
14 | NA | NA | TRBJ1-1 | TRBV7-3 | TGTGCCAGCAGCTTAAGCGGGGGTGGCACTGAAGCTTTCTTT | CASSLSGGGTEAFF
13 | NA | NA | TRBJ1-1 | TRBV6-1 | TGTGCTCTTGGCGGGCAGTTGAACACTGAAGCTTTCTTT | CALGGQLNTEAFF
13 | TRBD1 | NA | TRBJ1-2 | TRBV5-4 | TGTGCCAGCAGCTTGTCGACAGGGGATGGCTACACCTTC | CASSLSTGDGYTF
16 | NA | NA | TRBJ1-4 | TRBV21-1 | TGTGCCAGCAGCAAACCCCTTACAGGGGGAAATGAAAAACTGTTTTTT | CASSKPLTGGNEKLFF
13 | TRBD1 | NA | TRBJ2-3 | TRBV7-8 | TGTGCCAGCAGGCGGACAGGGAAGGCTACGCAGTATTTT | CASRRTGKATQYF
18 | TRBD1 | NA | TRBJ1-1 | TRBV6-1 | TGTGCCAGCAGTGAAGATCTTATCGCCGGGACAGGCATCACTGAAGCTTTCTTT | CASSEDLIAGTGITEAFF
15 | NA | NA | TRBJ1-2 | TRBV28 | TGTGCCAGCAGCCCCTTGGGGGGTCGTGACTATGGCTACACCTTC | CASSPLGGRDYGYTF
15 | TRBD2 | NA | TRBJ2-2 | TRBV7-9 | TGTGCCAGCAGCGGGACTAGCGGGAGTCTCGGGGAGCTGTTTTTT | CASSGTSGSLGELFF
14 | TRBD1 | NA | TRBJ2-1 | TRBV6-4 | TGTGCCAGCAGTTCTCGACAGGGTTTCAATGAGCAGTTCTTC | CASSSRQGFNEQFF
13 | NA | once | TRBJ2-7 | TRBV27 | TGTGCCAGCAGTTCGACAGGTAACTACGAGCAGTACTTC | CASSSTGNYEQYF
15 | TRBD2 | NA | TRBJ2-7 | TRBV4-1 | TGCGCCAGCAGCCAAGAATGGGGACTAGCGGGGGAGCAGTACTTC | CASSQEWGLAGEQYF
13 | NA | NA | TRBJ2-7 | TRBV15 | TGTGCCACCAGCAGAGACAGGTTCTACGAGCAGTACTTC | CATSRDRFYEQYF
15 | TRBD2 | NA | TRBJ2-2 | TRBV2 | TGTGCCAGCAGTGAACTAGCGGGAGGGACCGGGGAGCTGTTTTTT | CASSELAGGTGELFF
16 | TRBD2 | NA | TRBJ2-3 | TRBV29-1 | TGCAGCGTTGAAGGGGCAATGGCGGGAGGGCCAGATACGCAGTATTTT | CSVEGAMAGGPDTQYF
16 | TRBD1 | NA | TRBJ2-1 | TRBV5-1 | TGCGCCAGCAGCTTGGCCGGGACAGGCGGCTTGGATGAGCAGTTCTTC | CASSLAGTGGLDEQFF
13 | NA | NA | TRBJ2-1 | TRBV6-1 | TGTGCCAGCAGTGCGGGAGCCTACAATGAGCAGTTCTTC | CASSAGAYNEQFF
18 | TRBD2 | NA | TRBJ2-1 | TRBV11-3 | TGTGCCAGCAGCTTAGGGGCCGTGGCGGGAGGGTCTAGGAATGAGCAGTTCTTC | CASSLGAVAGGSRNEQFF
16 | TRBD2 | NA | TRBJ2-7 | TRBV13 | TGTGCCAGCAGCCCTACTAGCGGGGGGCCCTCCTACGAGCAGTACTTC | CASSPTSGGPSYEQYF
15 | NA | once | TRBJ1-1 | TRBV6-4 | TGTGCCAGCAGCACTAACAGGAATTCGAACACTGAAGCTTTCTTT | CASSTNRNSNTEAFF
16 | TRBD1 | NA | TRBJ2-7 | TRBV12-5 | TGTGCCCCCTTCCTTATAGACCGGACAGGGGCGGGGGAGCAGTACTTC | CAPFLIDRTGAGEQYF
14 | NA | NA | TRBJ2-6 | TRBV10-3 | TGTGCCATCAAACAGAGATCTGGGGCCAACGTCCTGACTTTC | CAIKQRSGANVLTF